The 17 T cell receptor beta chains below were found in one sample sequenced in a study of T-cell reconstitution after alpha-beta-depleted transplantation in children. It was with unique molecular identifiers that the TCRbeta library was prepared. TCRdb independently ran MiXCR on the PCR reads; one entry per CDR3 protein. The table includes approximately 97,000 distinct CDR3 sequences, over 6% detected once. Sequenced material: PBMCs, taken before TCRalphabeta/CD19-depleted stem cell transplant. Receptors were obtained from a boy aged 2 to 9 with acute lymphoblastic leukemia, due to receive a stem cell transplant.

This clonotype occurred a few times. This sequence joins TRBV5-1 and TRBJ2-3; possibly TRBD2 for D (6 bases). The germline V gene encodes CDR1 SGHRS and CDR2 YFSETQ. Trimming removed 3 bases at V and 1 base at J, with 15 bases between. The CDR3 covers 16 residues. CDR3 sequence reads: CASSWAQSGGTDTQYF. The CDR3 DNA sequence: TGCGCCAGCAGCTGGGCCCAGTCGGGGGGCACAGATACGCAGTATTTT.

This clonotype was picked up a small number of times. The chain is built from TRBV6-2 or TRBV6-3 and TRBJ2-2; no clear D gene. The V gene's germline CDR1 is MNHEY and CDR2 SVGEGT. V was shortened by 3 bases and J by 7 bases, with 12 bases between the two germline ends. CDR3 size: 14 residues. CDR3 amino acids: CASSYIEELGELFF. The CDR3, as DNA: TGTGCCAGCAGTTATATAGAGGAGCTCGGGGAGCTGTTTTTT.

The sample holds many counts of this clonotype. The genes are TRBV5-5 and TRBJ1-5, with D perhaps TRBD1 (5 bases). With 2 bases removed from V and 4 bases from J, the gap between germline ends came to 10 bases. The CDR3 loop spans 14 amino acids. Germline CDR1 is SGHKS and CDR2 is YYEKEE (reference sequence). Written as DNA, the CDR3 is TGTGCCAGCAGCTTCCAGGGAGGGAATCAGCCCCAGCATTTT. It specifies CASSFQGGNQPQHF.

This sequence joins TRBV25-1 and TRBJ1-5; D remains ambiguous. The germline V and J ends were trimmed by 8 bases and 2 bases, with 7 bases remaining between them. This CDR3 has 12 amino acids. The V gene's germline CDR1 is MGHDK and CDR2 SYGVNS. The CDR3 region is CASGSGNQPQHF. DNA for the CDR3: TGTGCCAGCGGGTCAGGCAATCAGCCCCAGCATTTT.

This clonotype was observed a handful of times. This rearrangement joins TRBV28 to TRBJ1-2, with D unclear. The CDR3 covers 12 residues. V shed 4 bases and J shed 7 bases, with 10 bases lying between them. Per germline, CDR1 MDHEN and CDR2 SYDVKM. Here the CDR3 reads CASSSVTVGYTF. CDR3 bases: TGTGCCAGCAGTTCGGTAACAGTTGGCTACACCTTC.

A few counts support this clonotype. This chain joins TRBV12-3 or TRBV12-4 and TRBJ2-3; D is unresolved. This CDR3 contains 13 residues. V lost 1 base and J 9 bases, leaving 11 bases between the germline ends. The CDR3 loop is CASSLGDPRTQYF. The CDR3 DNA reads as TGTGCCAGCAGTTTAGGCGACCCGAGAACGCAGTATTTT.

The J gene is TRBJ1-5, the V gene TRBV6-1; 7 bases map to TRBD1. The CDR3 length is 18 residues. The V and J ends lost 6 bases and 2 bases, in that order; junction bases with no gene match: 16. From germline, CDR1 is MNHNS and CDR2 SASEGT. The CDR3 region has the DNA TGTGCCAGCAGAAAAAGCCGAGGGGGCGGGGGAGGCAATCAGCCCCAGCATTTT. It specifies CASRKSRGGGGGNQPQHF.

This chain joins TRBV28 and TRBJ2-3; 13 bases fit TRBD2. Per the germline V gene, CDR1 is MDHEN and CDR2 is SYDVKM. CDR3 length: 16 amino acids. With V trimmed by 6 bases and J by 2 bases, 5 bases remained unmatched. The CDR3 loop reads CASSRLAGGPTDTQYF. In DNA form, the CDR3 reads TGTGCCAGCAGCCGACTAGCGGGGGGTCCCACAGATACGCAGTATTTT.

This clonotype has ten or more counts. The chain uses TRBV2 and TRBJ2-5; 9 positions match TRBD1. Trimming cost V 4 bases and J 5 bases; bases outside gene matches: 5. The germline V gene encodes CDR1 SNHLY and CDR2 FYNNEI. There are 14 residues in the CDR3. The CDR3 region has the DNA TGTGCCAGCAGTGGCGAACAGGGGGCCGAGACCCAGTACTTC. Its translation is CASSGEQGAETQYF.

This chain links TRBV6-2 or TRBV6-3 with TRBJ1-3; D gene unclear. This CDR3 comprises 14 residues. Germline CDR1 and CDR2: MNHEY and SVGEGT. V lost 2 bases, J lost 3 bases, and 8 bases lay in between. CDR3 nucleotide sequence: TGTGCCAGCAGTTACGGGTCAGTTGGAAACACCATATATTTT. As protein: CASSYGSVGNTIYF.

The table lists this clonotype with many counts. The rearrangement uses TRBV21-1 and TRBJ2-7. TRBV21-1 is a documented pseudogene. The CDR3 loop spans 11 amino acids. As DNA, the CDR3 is TGTGCCAGCAGCAAAATCCACGAGCAGTACTTC. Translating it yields CASSKIHEQYF.

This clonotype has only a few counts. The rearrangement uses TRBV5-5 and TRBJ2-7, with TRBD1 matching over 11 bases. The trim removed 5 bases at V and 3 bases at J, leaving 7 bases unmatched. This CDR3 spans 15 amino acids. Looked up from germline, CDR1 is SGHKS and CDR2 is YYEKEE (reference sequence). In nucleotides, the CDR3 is TGTGCCAGCAGTTACCGGACAGGGGGCTTCTACGAGCAGTACTTC. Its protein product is CASSYRTGGFYEQYF.

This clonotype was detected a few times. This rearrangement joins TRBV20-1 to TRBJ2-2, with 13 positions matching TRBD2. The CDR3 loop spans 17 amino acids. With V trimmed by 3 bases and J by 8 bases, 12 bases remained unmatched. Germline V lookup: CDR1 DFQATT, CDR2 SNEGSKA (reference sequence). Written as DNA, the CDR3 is TGCAGTGCTAGGCCGGGGACTAGCGGGGCCTCGGGGGGGGAGCTGTTTTTT. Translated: CSARPGTSGASGGELFF.

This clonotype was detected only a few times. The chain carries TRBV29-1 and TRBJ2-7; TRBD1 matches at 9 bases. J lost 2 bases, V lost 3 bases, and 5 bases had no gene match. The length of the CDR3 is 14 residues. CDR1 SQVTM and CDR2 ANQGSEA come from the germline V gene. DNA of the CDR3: TGCAGCGTTGATCCGGGACAGGGAGCCTACGAGCAGTACTTC. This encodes CSVDPGQGAYEQYF.

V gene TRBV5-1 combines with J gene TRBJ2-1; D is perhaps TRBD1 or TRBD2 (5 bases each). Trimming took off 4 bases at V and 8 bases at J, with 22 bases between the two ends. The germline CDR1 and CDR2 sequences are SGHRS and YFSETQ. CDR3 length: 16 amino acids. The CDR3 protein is CASSPFWDGTDDEQFF. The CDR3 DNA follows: TGCGCCAGCAGCCCCTTCTGGGACGGAACTGACGATGAGCAGTTCTTC.

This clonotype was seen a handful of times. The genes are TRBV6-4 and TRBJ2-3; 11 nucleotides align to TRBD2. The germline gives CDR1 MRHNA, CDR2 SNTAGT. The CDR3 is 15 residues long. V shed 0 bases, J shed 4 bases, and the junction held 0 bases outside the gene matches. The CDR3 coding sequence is TGTGCCAGCAGTGACTCTAGCGGGGGGGCAGATACGCAGTATTTT. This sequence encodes CASSDSSGGADTQYF.

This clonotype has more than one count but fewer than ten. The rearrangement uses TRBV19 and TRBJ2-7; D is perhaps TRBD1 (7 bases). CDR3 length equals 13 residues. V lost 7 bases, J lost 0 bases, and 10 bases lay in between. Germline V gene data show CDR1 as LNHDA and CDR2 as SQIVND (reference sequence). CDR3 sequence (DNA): TGTGCCAGTACCCAGGGGGGCTCCTACGAGCAGTACTTC. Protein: CASTQGGSYEQYF. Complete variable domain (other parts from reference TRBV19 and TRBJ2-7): DGGITQSPKYLFRKEGQNVTLSCEQNLNHDAMYWYRQDPGQGLRLIYYSQIVNDFQKGDIAEGYSVSREKKESFPLTVTSAQKNPTAFYLCASTQGGSYEQYFGPGTRLTVT.